The rows below give T cell receptor beta chains drawn from one sample of a study of radiotherapy plus CTLA-4 blockade in lung cancer. The protocol was immunoSEQ multiplex PCR, while the TCRdb copy is restricted to in-frame clones and leaves out a portion. The sample includes tens of thousands of clones, more than 70% of them seen just once. The material sequenced was peripheral blood, taken from a patient treated with radiotherapy plus ipilimumab. These receptors all come from a human donor with non-small cell lung cancer whose response to radiotherapy plus ipilimumab could not be evaluated. The CDR3 runs from the conserved cysteine through the conserved F or W. D genes are given only for firm matches. Not all rows give a size; the values are once, few, many and, for expanded clones, a class.

TRBV2,TRBJ2-1,TRBD1,-,CASSYPGQSDNEQFF,TGTGCCAGCAGTTATCCGGGACAGAGCGACAATGAGCAGTTCTTC
TRBV7-9,TRBJ2-7,TRBD2,-,CASSLLSGSYEQYF,TGTGCCAGCAGCCTGCTTAGCGGGAGCTACGAGCAGTACTTC
TRBV6-5,TRBJ1-4,-,-,CASGGQRGEKLFF,TGTGCCAGCGGGGGCCAGCGGGGTGAAAAACTGTTTTTT
TRBV6-5,TRBJ2-7,TRBD2,-,CASSALAGGYEQYF,TGTGCCAGCAGCGCACTAGCGGGGGGCTACGAGCAGTACTTC
TRBV9,TRBJ2-7,TRBD2,-,CASSVGGGDEQYF,TGTGCCAGCAGCGTAGGGGGAGGGGACGAGCAGTACTTC
TRBV19,TRBJ2-5,-,once,CASSTTAQETQYF,TGTGCCAGTAGTACCACAGCCCAAGAGACCCAGTACTTC
TRBV4-3,TRBJ2-2,TRBD2,once,CASSQALAGGPDTGELFF,TGCGCCAGCAGCCAAGCGCTAGCGGGGGGGCCGGACACCGGGGAGCTGTTTTTT
TRBV7-2,TRBJ2-1,-,-,CASSLTAYNEQFF,TGTGCCAGCAGCTTGACAGCTTACAATGAGCAGTTCTTC
TRBV6-1,TRBJ2-7,TRBD1,-,CASRDRAPSYEQYF,TGTGCCAGCAGGGACAGGGCCCCCTCCTACGAGCAGTACTTC
TRBV27,TRBJ2-3,TRBD2,-,CASRGLAGPTDTQYF,TGTGCCAGCAGGGGACTAGCGGGACCCACAGATACGCAGTATTTT
TRBV6-6,TRBJ1-1,-,few,CASTEQGLNTEAFF,TGTGCCAGCACCGAACAGGGTCTGAACACTGAAGCTTTCTTT
TRBV5-1,TRBJ1-1,-,-,CASSDGTPNTEAFF,TGCGCCAGCAGCGACGGGACACCAAACACTGAAGCTTTCTTT
TRBV19,TRBJ2-1,TRBD2,-,CASSIGTRQFF,TGTGCCAGTAGTATAGGGACTAGACAGTTCTTC
TRBV29-1,TRBJ1-1,TRBD1,-,CSVVVWQGVGEAFF,TGCAGCGTTGTGGTTTGGCAGGGGGTGGGTGAAGCTTTCTTT
TRBV7-2,TRBJ2-3,TRBD2,-,CASSWTSGRVRDTQYF,TGTGCCAGCAGCTGGACTAGCGGGAGGGTTAGAGATACGCAGTATTTT
TRBV4-3,TRBJ1-2,-,-,CASSQDGGGDYGYTF,TGCGCCAGCAGCCAAGATGGGGGGGGTGACTATGGCTACACCTTC
TRBV6-1,TRBJ1-5,-,medium-sized,CASQYKAEGNQPQHF,TGTGCCAGTCAGTACAAGGCGGAGGGCAATCAGCCCCAGCATTTT
TRBV9,TRBJ2-1,-,-,CASSVAGGSSYNEQFF,TGTGCCAGCAGCGTAGCTGGGGGGAGCTCCTACAATGAGCAGTTCTTC
TRBV7-2,TRBJ1-4,-,-,CASSRTENEKLFF,TGTGCCAGCAGTCGAACGGAGAATGAAAAACTGTTTTTT
TRBV18,TRBJ2-7,TRBD1,-,CASSPGQGVGEQYF,TGTGCCAGCTCACCAGGACAGGGGGTTGGGGAGCAGTACTTC
TRBV5-4,TRBJ2-2,TRBD2,-,CASSREGRTHTGELFF,TGTGCCAGCAGCCGGGAGGGCCGGACCCACACCGGGGAGCTGTTTTTT
TRBV5-4,TRBJ2-1,-,-,CASSLAQGDEQFF,TGTGCCAGCAGCTTGGCCCAGGGTGATGAGCAGTTCTTC
TRBV9,TRBJ2-7,-,-,CASSVGLGRGYEQYF,TGTGCCAGCAGCGTAGGTCTGGGGCGGGGATACGAGCAGTACTTC
TRBV29-1,TRBJ1-5,-,-,CSVGQGTQPQHF,TGCAGCGTTGGGCAGGGGACTCAGCCCCAGCATTTT
TRBV18,TRBJ1-4,-,-,CASSPIRGAGEKLFF,TGTGCCAGCTCACCGATTCGCGGGGCGGGCGAAAAACTGTTTTTT
TRBV19,TRBJ2-1,TRBD2,once,CASSRGLADNEQFF,TGTGCCAGTAGCCGGGGACTAGCGGACAATGAGCAGTTCTTC
TRBV23-1,TRBJ1-5,TRBD1,-,CASILPGAERGRGNQPQHF,TGCGCCAGCATCCTCCCCGGGGCAGAGAGGGGGCGAGGCAATCAGCCCCAGCATTTT
TRBV7-8,TRBJ2-3,TRBD1,-,CASSAGQGARQGTDTQYF,TGTGCCAGCAGCGCCGGACAGGGGGCGCGACAAGGCACAGATACGCAGTATTTT
TRBV4-3,TRBJ2-3,TRBD2,-,CASSQELAGGLDTQYF,TGCGCCAGCAGCCAAGAACTAGCGGGAGGGCTCGATACGCAGTATTTT
TRBV30,TRBJ2-5,-,-,CAWSYSVAETQYF,TGTGCCTGGAGTTACTCGGTCGCAGAGACCCAGTACTTC
TRBV28,TRBJ1-2,-,-,CASSPPPRLRVGGYTF,TGTGCCAGCAGTCCCCCTCCCAGGCTCCGAGTGGGTGGCTACACCTTC
TRBV28,TRBJ1-6,-,-,CASSLPTGGGNSPLHF,TGTGCCAGCAGTTTACCCACGGGGGGGGGTAATTCACCCCTCCACTTT
TRBV5-8,TRBJ2-7,-,-,CASTRVVRDEQYF,TGTGCCAGCACGCGGGTAGTACGGGACGAGCAGTACTTC
TRBV5-1,TRBJ2-1,TRBD2,-,CASSLRAATSGGNEQFF,TGCGCCAGCAGCTTGAGGGCCGCCACTAGCGGGGGTAATGAGCAGTTCTTC
TRBV7-9,TRBJ2-1,TRBD2,-,CASSTLAGGNEQFF,TGTGCCAGCAGCACTTTAGCGGGGGGGAATGAGCAGTTCTTC
TRBV2,TRBJ2-7,TRBD1,-,CASSERDRGQEQYF,TGTGCCAGCAGTGAAAGGGACAGGGGACAAGAGCAGTACTTC
TRBV28,TRBJ2-7,TRBD2,-,CASSPRGGPRYEQYF,TGTGCCAGCAGTCCCCGGGGGGGGCCCAGATACGAGCAGTACTTC
TRBV5-5,TRBJ1-4,TRBD1,-,CASSLRDREAEKLFF,TGTGCCAGCAGCTTGAGGGACAGGGAGGCTGAAAAACTGTTTTTT
TRBV27,TRBJ2-3,-,-,CASSTRGGGGPAGTQYF,TGTGCCAGCAGCACCCGCGGGGGCGGGGGCCCCGCTGGGACGCAGTATTTT
TRBV5-4,TRBJ2-5,-,-,CASSLATGHQETQYF,TGTGCCAGCAGCTTGGCAACAGGCCACCAAGAGACCCAGTACTTC
TRBV10-1,TRBJ2-3,TRBD2,-,CASSESASGVSTDTQYF,TGCGCCAGCAGTGAGTCCGCTAGCGGGGTGAGCACAGATACGCAGTATTTT
TRBV5-1,TRBJ2-7,-,-,CASGGGASYEQYF,TGCGCCAGCGGAGGGGGCGCCTCCTACGAGCAGTACTTC
TRBV7-9,TRBJ1-4,-,few,CASSSSATNEKLFF,TGTGCCAGCAGCTCGTCTGCAACTAATGAAAAACTGTTTTTT
TRBV28,TRBJ2-7,TRBD2,-,CASSPPTVSSGTEQYF,TGTGCCAGCAGTCCCCCGACAGTCTCGAGCGGGACCGAGCAGTACTTC
TRBV11-2,TRBJ2-3,-,-,CASSLLGSTADTQYF,TGTGCCAGCAGCTTACTGGGCTCGACGGCCGATACGCAGTATTTT
TRBV13,TRBJ2-5,-,-,CASSRSGAPETQYF,TGTGCCAGCAGCCGGTCAGGGGCCCCCGAGACCCAGTACTTC
TRBV7-2,TRBJ2-6,-,-,CASSPTGPSGANVLTF,TGTGCCAGCAGCCCCACAGGGCCCTCTGGGGCCAACGTCCTGACTTTC
TRBV2,TRBJ2-2,-,few,CASSALGTSGELFF,TGTGCCAGCAGTGCACTCGGGACTTCCGGGGAGCTGTTTTTT
TRBV30,TRBJ2-2,-,-,CAWIRRGGPPGELFF,TGTGCCTGGATCCGAAGGGGGGGGCCGCCCGGGGAGCTGTTTTTT
TRBV11-2,TRBJ2-4,TRBD2,once,CASSPGPSGGYIAKNIQYF,TGTGCCAGCAGTCCAGGGCCTAGCGGGGGATATATAGCCAAAAACATTCAGTACTTC
TRBV18,TRBJ2-1,TRBD2,-,CASSLGLAGANEQFF,TGTGCCAGCTCTCTGGGACTAGCGGGAGCGAATGAGCAGTTCTTC
TRBV2,TRBJ2-7,-,-,CASRGGEQYF,TGTGCCAGCAGGGGAGGCGAGCAGTACTTC
TRBV10-2,TRBJ1-5,-,-,CASSESLLSNQPQHF,TGCGCCAGCAGTGAGTCTCTGTTGAGCAATCAGCCCCAGCATTTT
TRBV7-2,TRBJ2-2,TRBD2,-,CASSLGTSGRGSTGELFF,TGTGCCAGCAGCCTCGGGACTAGCGGGAGGGGCAGCACCGGGGAGCTGTTTTTT
TRBV7-2,TRBJ2-2,TRBD2,-,CASSLSPSGRAGTGELFF,TGTGCCAGCAGCTTAAGTCCTAGCGGGAGGGCCGGAACCGGGGAGCTGTTTTTT